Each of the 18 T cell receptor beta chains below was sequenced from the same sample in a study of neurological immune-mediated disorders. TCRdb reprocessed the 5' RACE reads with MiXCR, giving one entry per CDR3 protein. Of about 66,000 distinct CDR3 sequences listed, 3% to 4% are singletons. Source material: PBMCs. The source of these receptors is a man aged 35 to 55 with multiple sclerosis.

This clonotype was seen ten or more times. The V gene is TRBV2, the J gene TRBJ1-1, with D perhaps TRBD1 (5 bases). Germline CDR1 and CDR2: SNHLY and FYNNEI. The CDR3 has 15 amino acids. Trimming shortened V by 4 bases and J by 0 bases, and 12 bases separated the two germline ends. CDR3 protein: CASSGGPTLNTEAFF. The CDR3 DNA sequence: TGTGCCAGCAGTGGGGGACCCACGCTGAACACTGAAGCTTTCTTT.

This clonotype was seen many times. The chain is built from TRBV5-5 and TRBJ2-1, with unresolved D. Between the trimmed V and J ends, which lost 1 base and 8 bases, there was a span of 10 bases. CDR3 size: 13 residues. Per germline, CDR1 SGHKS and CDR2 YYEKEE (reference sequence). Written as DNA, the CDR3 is TGTGCCAGCAGCTTGCCAAACATGGATGAGCAGTTCTTC. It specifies CASSLPNMDEQFF.

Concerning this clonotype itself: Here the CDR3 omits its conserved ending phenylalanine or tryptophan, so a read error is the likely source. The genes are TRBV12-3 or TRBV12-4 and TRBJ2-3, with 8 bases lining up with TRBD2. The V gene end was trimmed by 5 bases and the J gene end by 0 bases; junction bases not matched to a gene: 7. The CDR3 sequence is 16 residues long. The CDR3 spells CASSPPTSVSTDTQYI. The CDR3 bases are TGTGCCAGCAGTCCACCGACTAGCGTCAGCACAGATACGCAGTATATT.

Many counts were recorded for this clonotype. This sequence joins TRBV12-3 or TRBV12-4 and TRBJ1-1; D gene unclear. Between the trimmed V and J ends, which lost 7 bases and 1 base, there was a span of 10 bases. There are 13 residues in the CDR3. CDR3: CASTLRGNTEAFF. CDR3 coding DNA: TGTGCCAGCACTTTGCGCGGGAACACTGAAGCTTTCTTT.

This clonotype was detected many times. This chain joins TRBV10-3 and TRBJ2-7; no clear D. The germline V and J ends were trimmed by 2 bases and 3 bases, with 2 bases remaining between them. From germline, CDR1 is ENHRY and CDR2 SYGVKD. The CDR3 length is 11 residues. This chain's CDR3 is CAISENYEQYF. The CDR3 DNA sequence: TGTGCCATCAGTGAGAACTACGAGCAGTACTTC.

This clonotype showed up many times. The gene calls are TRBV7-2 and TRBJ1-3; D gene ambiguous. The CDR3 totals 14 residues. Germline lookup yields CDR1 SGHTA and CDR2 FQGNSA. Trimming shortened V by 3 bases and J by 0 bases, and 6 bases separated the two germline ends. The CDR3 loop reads CASSFLVSGNTIYF. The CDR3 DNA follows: TGTGCCAGCAGCTTCCTAGTCTCTGGAAACACCATATATTTT.

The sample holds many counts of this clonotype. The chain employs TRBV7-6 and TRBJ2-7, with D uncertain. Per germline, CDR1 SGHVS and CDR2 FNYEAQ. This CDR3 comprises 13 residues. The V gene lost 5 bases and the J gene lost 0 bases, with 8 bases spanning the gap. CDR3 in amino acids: CASSPPASYEQYF. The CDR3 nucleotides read TGTGCCAGCAGCCCCCCAGCCTCCTACGAGCAGTACTTC.

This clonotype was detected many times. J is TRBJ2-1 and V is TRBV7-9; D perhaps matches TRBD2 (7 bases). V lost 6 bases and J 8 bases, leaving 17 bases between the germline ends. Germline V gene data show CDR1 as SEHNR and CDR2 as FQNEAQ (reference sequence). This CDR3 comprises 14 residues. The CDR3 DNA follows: TGTGCCAGCAGTCAGAAAGGGGGGGCCCATGAGCAGTTCTTC. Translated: CASSQKGGAHEQFF. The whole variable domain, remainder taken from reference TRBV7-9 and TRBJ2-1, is DTGVSQNPRHKITKRGQNVTFRCDPISEHNRLYWYRQTLGQGPEFLTYFQNEAQLEKSRLLSDRFSAERPKGSFSTLEIQRTEQGDSAMYLCASSQKGGAHEQFFGPGTRLTVL.

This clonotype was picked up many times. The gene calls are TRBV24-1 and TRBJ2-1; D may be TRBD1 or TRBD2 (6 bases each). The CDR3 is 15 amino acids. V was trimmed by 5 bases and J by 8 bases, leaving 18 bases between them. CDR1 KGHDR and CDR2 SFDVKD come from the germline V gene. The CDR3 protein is CATSGGANNGDEQFF. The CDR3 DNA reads TGTGCCACCAGTGGGGGGGCCAACAATGGGGATGAGCAGTTCTTC.

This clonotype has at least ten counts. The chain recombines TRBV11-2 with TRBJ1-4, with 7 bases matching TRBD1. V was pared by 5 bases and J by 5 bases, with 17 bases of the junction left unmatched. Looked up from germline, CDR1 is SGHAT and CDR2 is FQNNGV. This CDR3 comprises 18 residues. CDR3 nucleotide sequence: TGTGCCAGCAGCCCTTCCCGACTAGACAGGGAGAGGAATGAAAAACTGTTTTTT. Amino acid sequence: CASSPSRLDRERNEKLFF.

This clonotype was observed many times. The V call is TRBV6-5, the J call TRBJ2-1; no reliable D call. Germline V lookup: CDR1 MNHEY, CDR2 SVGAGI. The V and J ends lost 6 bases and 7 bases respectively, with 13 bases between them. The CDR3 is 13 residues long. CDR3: CASSTGRVNEQFF. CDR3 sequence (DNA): TGTGCCAGCAGCACGGGCCGCGTTAATGAGCAGTTCTTC.

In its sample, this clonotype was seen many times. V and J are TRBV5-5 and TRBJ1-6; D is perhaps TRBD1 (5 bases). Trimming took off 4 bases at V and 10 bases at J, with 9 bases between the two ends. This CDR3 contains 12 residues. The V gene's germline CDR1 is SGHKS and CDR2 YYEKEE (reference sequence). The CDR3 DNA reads TGTGCCAGCAGCCTCAGGGAATCACCCCTCCACTTT. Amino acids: CASSLRESPLHF.

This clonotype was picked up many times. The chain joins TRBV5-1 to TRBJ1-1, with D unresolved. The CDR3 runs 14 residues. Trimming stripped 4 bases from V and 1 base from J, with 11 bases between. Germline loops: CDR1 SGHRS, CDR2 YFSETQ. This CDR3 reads CASSPVVGNTEAFF. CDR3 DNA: TGCGCCAGCAGCCCGGTGGTAGGGAACACTGAAGCTTTCTTT.

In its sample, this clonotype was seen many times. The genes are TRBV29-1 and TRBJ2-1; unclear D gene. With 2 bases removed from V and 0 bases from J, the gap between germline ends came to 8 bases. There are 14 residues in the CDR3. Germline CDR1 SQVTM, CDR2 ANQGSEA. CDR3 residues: CSVERRPSYNEQFF. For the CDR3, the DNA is TGCAGCGTTGAACGCAGGCCCTCCTACAATGAGCAGTTCTTC.

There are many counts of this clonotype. The CDR3 loop reads CASSRTGVGNTIYF. The CDR3 bases are TGTGCCAGCAGTAGAACAGGCGTGGGAAACACCATATATTTT. The J gene is TRBJ1-3, the V gene TRBV6-5, with D perhaps TRBD1 (5 bases). This CDR3 region has 14 residues. V was cut by 5 bases and J by 4 bases, with 12 bases left in between. Germline loops: CDR1 MNHEY, CDR2 SVGAGI.

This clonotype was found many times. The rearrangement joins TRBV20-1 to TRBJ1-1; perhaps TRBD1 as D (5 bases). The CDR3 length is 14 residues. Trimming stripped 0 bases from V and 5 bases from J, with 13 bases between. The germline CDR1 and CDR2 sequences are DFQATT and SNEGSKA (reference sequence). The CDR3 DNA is TGCAGTGCTAGAGATCGACGGGGGGGAACTGAAGCTTTCTTT. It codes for CSARDRRGGTEAFF.

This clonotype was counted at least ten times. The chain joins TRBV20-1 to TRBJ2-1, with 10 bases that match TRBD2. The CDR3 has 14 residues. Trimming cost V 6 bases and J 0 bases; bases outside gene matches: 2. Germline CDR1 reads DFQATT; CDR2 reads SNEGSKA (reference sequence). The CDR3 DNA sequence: TGCAGTGCCAAGCGGGGGGGCTCCTACAATGAGCAGTTCTTC. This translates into CSAKRGGSYNEQFF.

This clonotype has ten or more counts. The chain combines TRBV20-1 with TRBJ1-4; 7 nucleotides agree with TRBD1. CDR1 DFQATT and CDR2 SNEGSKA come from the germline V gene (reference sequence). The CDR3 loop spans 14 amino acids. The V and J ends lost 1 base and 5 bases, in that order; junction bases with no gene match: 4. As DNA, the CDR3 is TGCAGTGCTAGAGCGGGACAGCTGAATGAAAAACTGTTTTTT. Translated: CSARAGQLNEKLFF.